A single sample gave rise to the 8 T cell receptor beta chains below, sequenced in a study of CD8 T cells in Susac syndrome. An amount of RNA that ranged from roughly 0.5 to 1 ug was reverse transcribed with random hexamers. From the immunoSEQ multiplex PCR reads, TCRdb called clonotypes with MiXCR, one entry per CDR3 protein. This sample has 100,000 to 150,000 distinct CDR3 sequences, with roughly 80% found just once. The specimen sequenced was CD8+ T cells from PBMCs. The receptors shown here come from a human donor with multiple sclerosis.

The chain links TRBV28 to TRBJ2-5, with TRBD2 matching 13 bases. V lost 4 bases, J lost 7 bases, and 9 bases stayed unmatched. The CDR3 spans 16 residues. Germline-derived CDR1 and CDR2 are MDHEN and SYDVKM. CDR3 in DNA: TGTGCCAGCAGTTCCGGACTAGCGGGGGAGCAGGTGACCCAGTACTTC. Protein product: CASSSGLAGEQVTQYF.

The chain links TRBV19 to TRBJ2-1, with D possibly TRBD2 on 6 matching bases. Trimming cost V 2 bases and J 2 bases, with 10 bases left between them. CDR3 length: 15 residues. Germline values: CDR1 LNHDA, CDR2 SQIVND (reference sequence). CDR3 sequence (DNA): TGTGCCAGTAGTATACGCGGGAATCCCTACAATGAGCAGTTCTTC. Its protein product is CASSIRGNPYNEQFF.

The DNA for the CDR3 is TGTGCCAGCAGCCCCCCAGGGAGCGGCGATCTAGATACGCAGTATTTT. It codes for CASSPPGSGDLDTQYF. The genes are TRBV7-9 and TRBJ2-3, with D possibly called TRBD1 or TRBD2 (5 bases each). This CDR3 region has 16 residues. Germline V gene lookup returns CDR1 SEHNR and CDR2 FQNEAQ (reference sequence). V was cut by 5 bases and J by 5 bases, with 20 bases left in between.

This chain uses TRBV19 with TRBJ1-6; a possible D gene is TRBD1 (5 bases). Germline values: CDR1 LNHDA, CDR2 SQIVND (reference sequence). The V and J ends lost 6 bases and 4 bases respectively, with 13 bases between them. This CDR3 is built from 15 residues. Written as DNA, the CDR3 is TGTGCCAGTAGCCCTGGGCCAGGGTATAATTCACCCCTCCACTTT. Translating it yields CASSPGPGYNSPLHF.

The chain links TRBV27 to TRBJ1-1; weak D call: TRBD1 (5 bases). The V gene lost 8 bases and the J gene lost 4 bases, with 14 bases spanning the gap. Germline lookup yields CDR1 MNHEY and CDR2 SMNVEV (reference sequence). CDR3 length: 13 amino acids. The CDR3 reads CASALWGGTEAFF. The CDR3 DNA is TGTGCCAGCGCGCTGTGGGGGGGCACTGAAGCTTTCTTT.

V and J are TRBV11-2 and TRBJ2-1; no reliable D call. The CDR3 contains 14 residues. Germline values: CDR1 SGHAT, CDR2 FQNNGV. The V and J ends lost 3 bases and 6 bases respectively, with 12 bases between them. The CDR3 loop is CASSFPNRANEQFF. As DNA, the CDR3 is TGTGCCAGCAGCTTCCCGAATAGGGCCAATGAGCAGTTCTTC.

The CDR3 protein is CASSSNPPPNEQFF. CDR3 in DNA: TGTGCCAGCAGCTCGAACCCCCCGCCCAATGAGCAGTTCTTC. The chain carries TRBV7-2 and TRBJ2-1; D gene uncertain. The CDR3 runs 14 residues. V lost 4 bases and J lost 6, with 13 bases in between. Germline V gives CDR1 SGHTA, CDR2 FQGNSA.

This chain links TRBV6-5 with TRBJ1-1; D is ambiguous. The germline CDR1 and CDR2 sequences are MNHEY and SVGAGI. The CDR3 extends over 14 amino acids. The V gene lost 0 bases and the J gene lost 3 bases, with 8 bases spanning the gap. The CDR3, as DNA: TGTGCCAGCAGTTACTCGAAGTGGGACACTGAAGCTTTCTTT. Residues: CASSYSKWDTEAFF.